This TCR beta chain was captured by sequencing in a study of T cell responses to AZD1222 COVID-19 vaccine. TCRdb's copy holds only in-frame clones and misses some; the assay was immunoSEQ multiplex PCR. The data hold 90,000 to 130,000 clones, with over 90% observed a single time. Regarding the study as a whole: Spike-spanning, vaccine-associated CD4 TCRs were dominant at 160-218 and 743-854. Baseline antibody screening turned up just a handful of seropositive AZD1222 recipients. Among spike-specific TCRs, nearly half reportedly target unmutated variant regions. Clonal diversity was possibly underestimated, and white British individuals and females predominated among donors.

As regards this clone: Its antigen is not known.

This receptor was obtained from an adult who received the AZD1222 COVID-19 vaccine. Sequencing used peripheral blood, obtained 28 days after the second AZD1222 dose.

In nucleotides, the CDR3 is TGTGCCAGCAGCTTGGCCATCTCGAGACAGGTGAATGAGCAGTTCTTC. Protein: CASSLAISRQVNEQFF. This chain uses TRBV5-5 with TRBJ2-1, with a weak D call TRBD1 (6 bases). Germline-derived CDR1 and CDR2 are SGHKS and YYEKEE (reference sequence). Between the trimmed V and J ends, which lost 0 bases and 7 bases, there was a span of 17 bases. The CDR3 totals 16 residues. Using reference TRBV5-5 and TRBJ2-1 for the parts outside the CDR3, the full variable domain is DAGVTQSPTHLIKTRGQQVTLRCSPISGHKSVSWYQQVLGQGPQFIFQYYEKEERGRGNFPDRFSARQFPNYSSELNVNALLLGDSALYLCASSLAISRQVNEQFFGPGTRLTVL.